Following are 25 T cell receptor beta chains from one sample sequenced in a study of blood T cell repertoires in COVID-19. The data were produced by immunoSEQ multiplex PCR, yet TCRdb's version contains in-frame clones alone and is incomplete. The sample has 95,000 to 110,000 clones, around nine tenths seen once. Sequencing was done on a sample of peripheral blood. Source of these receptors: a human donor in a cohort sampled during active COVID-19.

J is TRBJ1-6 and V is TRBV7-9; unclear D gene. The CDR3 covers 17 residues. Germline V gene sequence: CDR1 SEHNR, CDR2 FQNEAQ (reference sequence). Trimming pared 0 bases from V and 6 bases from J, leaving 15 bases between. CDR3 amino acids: CASSLAGGHPVNSPLHF. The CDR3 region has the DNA TGTGCCAGCAGCTTAGCCGGAGGGCACCCAGTTAATTCACCCCTCCACTTT.

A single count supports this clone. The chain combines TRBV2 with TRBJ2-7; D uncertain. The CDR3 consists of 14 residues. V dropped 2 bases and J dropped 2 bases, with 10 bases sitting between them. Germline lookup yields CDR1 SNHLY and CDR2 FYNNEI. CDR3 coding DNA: TGTGCCAGCAGTGAATGGGCAGCCGCCTACGAGCAGTACTTC. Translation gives CASSEWAAAYEQYF. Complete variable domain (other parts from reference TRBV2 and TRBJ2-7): EPEVTQTPSHQVTQMGQEVILRCVPISNHLYFYWYRQILGQKVEFLVSFYNNEISEKSEIFDDQFSVERPDGSNFTLKIRSTKLEDSAMYFCASSEWAAAYEQYFGPGTRLTVT.

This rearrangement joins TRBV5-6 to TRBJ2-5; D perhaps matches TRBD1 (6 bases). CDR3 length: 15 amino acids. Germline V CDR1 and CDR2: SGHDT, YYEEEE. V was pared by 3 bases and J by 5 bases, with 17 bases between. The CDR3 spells CASSWGPGVRETQYF. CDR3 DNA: TGTGCCAGCAGCTGGGGGCCAGGGGTACGCGAGACCCAGTACTTC.

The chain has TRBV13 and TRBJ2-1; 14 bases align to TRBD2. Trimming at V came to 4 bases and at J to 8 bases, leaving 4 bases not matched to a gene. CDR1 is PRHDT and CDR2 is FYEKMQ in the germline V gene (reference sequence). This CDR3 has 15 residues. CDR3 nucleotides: TGTGCCAGCAGCTCGAGGACTAGCGGGGGGTATGAGCAGTTCTTC. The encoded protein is CASSSRTSGGYEQFF.

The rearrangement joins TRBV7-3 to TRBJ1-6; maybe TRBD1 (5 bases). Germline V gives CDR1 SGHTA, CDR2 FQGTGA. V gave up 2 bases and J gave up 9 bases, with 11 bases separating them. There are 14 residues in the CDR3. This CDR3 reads CASSLQGLGSPLHF. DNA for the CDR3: TGTGCCAGCAGCTTACAGGGACTGGGTTCACCCCTCCACTTT.

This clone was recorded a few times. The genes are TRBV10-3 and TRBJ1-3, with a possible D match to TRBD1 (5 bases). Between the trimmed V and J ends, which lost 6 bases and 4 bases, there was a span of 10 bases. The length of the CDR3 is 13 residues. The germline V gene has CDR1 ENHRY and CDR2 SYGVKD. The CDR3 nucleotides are TGTGCCATCAGGGTTCGACAGGGAAACACCATATATTTT. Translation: CAIRVRQGNTIYF.

CDR3 sequence reads: CASSQKAGGPTDTQYF. As DNA, the CDR3 is TGTGCCAGCAGCCAAAAAGCGGGAGGACCCACAGATACGCAGTATTTT. This chain connects TRBV3-1 (or the pseudogene TRBV3-2) to TRBJ2-3, with 9 nucleotides matching TRBD2. Germline CDR1 is LGHDT and CDR2 is YNNKEL (reference sequence). The V gene end was trimmed by 2 bases and the J gene end by 2 bases; junction bases not matched to a gene: 5. The CDR3 length is 16 residues.

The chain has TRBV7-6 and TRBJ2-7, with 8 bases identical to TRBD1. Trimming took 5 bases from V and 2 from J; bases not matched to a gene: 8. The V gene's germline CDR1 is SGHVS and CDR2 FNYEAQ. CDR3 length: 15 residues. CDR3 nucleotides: TGTGCCAGCAGCCCCCAGGGGGCGGCCACCTACGAGCAGTACTTC. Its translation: CASSPQGAATYEQYF. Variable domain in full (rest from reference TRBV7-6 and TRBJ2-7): GAGVSQSPRYKVTKRGQDVALRCDPISGHVSLYWYRQALGQGPEFLTYFNYEAQQDKSGLPNDRFSAERPEGSISTLTIQRTEQRDSAMYRCASSPQGAATYEQYFGPGTRLTVT.

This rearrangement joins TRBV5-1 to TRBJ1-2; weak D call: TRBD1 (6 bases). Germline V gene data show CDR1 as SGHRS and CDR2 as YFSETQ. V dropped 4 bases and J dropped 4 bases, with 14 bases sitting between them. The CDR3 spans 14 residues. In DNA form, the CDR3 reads TGCGCCAGCAGCCCGTCAGGGGCGGTCTATGGCTACACCTTC. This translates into CASSPSGAVYGYTF.

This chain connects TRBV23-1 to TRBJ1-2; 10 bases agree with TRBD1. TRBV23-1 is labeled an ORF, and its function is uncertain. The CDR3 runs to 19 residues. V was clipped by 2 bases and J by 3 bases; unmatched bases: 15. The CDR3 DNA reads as TGCGCCAGCAGTCAAATCGGCCCCACGGGACAGGGGATCGACTATGGCTACACCTTC. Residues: CASSQIGPTGQGIDYGYTF.

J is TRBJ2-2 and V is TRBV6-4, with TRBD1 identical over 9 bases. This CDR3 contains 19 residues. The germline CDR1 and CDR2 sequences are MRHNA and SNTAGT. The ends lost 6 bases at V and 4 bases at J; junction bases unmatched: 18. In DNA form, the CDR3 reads TGTGCCAGCAGGGCAGGGGGACAGGGTACCCTACGAGGCACCGGGGAGCTGTTTTTT. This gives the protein CASRAGGQGTLRGTGELFF.

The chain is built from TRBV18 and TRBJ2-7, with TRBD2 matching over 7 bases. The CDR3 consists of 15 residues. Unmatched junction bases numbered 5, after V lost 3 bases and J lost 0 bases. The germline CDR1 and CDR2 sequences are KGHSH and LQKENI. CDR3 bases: TGTGCCAGCTCACCGTCGGGGGGACGCTCCTACGAGCAGTACTTC. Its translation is CASSPSGGRSYEQYF.

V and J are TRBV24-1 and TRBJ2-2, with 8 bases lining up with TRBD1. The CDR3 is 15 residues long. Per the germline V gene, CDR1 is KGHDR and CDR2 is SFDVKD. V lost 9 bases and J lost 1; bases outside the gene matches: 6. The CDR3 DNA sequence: TGTGCCACCCGGGGACAGGCAATGAACACCGGGGAGCTGTTTTTT. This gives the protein CATRGQAMNTGELFF.

This CDR3 reads CASSLVIGQGTDTEAFF. As DNA, the CDR3 is TGTGCCAGCAGCTTAGTGATTGGGCAGGGGACGGACACTGAAGCTTTCTTT. The chain has TRBV7-6 and TRBJ1-1, with a possible D match to TRBD1 (6 bases). Germline CDR1 reads SGHVS; CDR2 reads FNYEAQ. This CDR3 contains 17 residues. The V end was cut by 1 base, the J end by 3 bases, with 18 bases between.

CDR3 in DNA: TGCGCCAGCAGCCAAGACCCGACTAGCGGGGACACAGATACGCAGTATTTT. Translation gives CASSQDPTSGDTDTQYF. The chain is built from TRBV5-1 and TRBJ2-3, with 11 bases lining up with TRBD2. This CDR3 is built from 17 residues. CDR1 is SGHRS, CDR2 YFSETQ, per germline. V lost 4 bases to trimming and J lost 2 bases; unmatched junction nucleotides: 9.

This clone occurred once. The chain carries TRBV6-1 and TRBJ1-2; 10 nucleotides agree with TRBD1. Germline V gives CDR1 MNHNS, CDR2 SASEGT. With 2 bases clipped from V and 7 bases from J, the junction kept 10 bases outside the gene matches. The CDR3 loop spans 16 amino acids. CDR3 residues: CASSERQGARNSGYTF. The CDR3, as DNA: TGTGCCAGCAGTGAAAGACAGGGGGCTCGAAATAGTGGCTACACCTTC.

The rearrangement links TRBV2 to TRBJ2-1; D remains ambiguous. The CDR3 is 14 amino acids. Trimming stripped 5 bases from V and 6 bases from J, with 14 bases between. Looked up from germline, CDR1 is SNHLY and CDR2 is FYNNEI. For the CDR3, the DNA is TGTGCCAGCAGTACCCGGGTTAGCCTCAATGAGCAGTTCTTC. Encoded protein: CASSTRVSLNEQFF.

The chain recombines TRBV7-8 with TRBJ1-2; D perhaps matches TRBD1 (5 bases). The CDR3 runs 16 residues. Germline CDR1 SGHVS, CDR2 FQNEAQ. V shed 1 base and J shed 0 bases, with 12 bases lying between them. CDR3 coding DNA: TGTGCCAGCAGCTTAGTGGGGGGATTAGCTAACTATGGCTACACCTTC. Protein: CASSLVGGLANYGYTF.

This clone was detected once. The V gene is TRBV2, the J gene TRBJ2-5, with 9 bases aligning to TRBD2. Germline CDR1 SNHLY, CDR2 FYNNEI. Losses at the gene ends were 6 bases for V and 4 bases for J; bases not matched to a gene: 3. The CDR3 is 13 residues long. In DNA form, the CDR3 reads TGTGCCAGCAGGATGGGACTAGCAGAGACCCAGTACTTC. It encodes CASRMGLAETQYF.

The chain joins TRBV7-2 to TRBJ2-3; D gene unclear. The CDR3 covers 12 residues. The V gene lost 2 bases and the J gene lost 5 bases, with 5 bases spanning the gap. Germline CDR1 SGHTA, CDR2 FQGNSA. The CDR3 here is CASSLSGDTQYF. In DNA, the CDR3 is TGTGCCAGCAGCTTATCGGGAGATACGCAGTATTTT. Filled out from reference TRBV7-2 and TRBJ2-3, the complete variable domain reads GAGVSQSPSNKVTEKGKDVELRCDPISGHTALYWYRQSLGQGLEFLIYFQGNSAPDKSGLPSDRFSAERTGGSVSTLTIQRTQQEDSAVYLCASSLSGDTQYFGPGTRLTVL.

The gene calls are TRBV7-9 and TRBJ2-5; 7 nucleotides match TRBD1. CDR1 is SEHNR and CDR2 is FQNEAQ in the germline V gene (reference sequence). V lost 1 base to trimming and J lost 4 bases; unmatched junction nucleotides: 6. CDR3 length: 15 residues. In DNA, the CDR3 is TGTGCCAGCAGCTTAGTGACGACAGGGAGAGAGACCCAGTACTTC. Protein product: CASSLVTTGRETQYF.

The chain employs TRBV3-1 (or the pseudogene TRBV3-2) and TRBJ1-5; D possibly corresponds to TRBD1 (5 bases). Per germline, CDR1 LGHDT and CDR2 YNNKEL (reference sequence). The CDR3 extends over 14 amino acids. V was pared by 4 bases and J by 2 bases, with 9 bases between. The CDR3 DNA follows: TGTGCCAGCAGCCTAGCAGGGCGCAATCAGCCCCAGCATTTT. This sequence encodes CASSLAGRNQPQHF.

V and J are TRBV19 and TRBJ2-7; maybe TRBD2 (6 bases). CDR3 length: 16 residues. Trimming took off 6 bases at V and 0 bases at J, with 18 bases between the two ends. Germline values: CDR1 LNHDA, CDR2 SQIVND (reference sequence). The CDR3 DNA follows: TGTGCCAGTAGAGAAGCCGGGACTTCCCCCTCCTACGAGCAGTACTTC. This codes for CASREAGTSPSYEQYF.

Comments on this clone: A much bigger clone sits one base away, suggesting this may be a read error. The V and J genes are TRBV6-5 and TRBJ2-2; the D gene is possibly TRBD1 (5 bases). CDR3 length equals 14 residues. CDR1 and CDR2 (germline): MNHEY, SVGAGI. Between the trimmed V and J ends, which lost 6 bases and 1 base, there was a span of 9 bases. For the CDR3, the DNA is TGTGCCAGCAGGGGGCAGGGGAACACCGGGGAGCTGTTTTTT. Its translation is CASRGQGNTGELFF.

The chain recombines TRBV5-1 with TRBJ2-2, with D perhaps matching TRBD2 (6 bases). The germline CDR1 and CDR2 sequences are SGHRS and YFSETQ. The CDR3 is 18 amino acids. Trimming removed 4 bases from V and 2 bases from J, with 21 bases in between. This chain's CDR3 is CASSPSLFVRGNTGELFF. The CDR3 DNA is TGCGCCAGCAGCCCTTCCCTGTTTGTGCGGGGAAACACCGGGGAGCTGTTTTTT.